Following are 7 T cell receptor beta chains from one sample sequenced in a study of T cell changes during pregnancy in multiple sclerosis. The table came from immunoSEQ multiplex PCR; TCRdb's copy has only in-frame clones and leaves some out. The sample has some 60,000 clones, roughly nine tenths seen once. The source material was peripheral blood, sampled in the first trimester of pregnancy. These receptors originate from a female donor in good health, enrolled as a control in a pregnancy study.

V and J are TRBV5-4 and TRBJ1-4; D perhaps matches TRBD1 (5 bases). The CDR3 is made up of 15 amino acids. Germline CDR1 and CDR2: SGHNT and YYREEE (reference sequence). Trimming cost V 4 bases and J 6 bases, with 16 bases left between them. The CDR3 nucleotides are TGTGCCAGCAGCGGAGGGACGGAGTCGGATGAAAAACTGTTTTTT. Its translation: CASSGGTESDEKLFF.

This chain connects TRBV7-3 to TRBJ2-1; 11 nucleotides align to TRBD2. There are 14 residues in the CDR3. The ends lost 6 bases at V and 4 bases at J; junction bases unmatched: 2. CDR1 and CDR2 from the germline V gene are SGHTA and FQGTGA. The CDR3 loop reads CASSRLAGYNEQFF. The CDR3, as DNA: TGTGCCAGCAGTAGACTAGCGGGGTACAATGAGCAGTTCTTC.

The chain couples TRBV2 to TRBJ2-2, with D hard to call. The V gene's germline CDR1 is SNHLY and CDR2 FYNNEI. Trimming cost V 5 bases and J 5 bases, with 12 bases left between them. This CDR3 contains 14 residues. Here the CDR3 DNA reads TGTGCCAGCAGTTTATCTCAGTGGACCGGGGAGCTGTTTTTT. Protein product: CASSLSQWTGELFF.

CDR3 residues: CASSFTGTSGRAVDTQYF. CDR3 nucleotide sequence: TGCGCCAGCAGCTTTACCGGGACTAGCGGGAGGGCCGTAGATACGCAGTATTTT. The chain recombines TRBV5-1 with TRBJ2-3; TRBD2 agrees at 16 bases. Trimming took 2 bases from V and 5 from J; bases not matched to a gene: 8. The V gene's germline CDR1 is SGHRS and CDR2 YFSETQ. The CDR3 contains 18 residues.

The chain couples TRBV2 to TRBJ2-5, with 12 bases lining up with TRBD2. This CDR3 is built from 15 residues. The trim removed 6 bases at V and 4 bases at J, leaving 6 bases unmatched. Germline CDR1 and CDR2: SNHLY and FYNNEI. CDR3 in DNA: TGTGCCAGCAGGAGACTAGCGGGAGTAGGAGAGACCCAGTACTTC. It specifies CASRRLAGVGETQYF. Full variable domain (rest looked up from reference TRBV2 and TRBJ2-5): EPEVTQTPSHQVTQMGQEVILRCVPISNHLYFYWYRQILGQKVEFLVSFYNNEISEKSEIFDDQFSVERPDGSNFTLKIRSTKLEDSAMYFCASRRLAGVGETQYFGPGTRLLVL.

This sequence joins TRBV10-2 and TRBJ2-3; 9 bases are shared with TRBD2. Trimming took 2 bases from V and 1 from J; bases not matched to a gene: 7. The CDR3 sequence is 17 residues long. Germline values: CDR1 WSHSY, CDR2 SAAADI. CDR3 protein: CASSERLAGRRTDTQYF. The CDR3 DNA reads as TGCGCCAGCAGTGAGAGGCTAGCGGGGAGACGCACAGATACGCAGTATTTT.

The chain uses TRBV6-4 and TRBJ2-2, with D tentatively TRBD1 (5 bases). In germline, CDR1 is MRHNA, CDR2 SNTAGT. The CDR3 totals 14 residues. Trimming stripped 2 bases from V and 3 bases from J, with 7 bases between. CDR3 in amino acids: CASSDRGDTGELFF. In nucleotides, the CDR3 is TGTGCCAGCAGTGACAGGGGCGACACCGGGGAGCTGTTTTTT.